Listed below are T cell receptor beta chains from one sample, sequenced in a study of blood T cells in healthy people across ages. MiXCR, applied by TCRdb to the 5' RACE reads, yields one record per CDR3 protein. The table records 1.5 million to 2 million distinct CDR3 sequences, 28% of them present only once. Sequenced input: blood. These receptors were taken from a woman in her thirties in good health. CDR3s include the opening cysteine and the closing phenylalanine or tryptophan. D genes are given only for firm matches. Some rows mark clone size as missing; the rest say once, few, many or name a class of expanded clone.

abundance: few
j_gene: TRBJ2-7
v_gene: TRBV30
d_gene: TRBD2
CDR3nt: TGTGCCTGGAGTGTATCGGGGGGGCTCGAGCAGTACTTC
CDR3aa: CAWSVSGGLEQYF

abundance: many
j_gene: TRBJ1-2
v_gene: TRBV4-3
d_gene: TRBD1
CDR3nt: TGCGCCAGCAGCCCGCAGGGGGCGTTGGTTAACTATGGCTACACCTTC
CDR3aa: CASSPQGALVNYGYTF

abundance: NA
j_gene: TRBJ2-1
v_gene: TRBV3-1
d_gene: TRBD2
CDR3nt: TGTGCCAGCAGCCAAGGTCTAGCGGGGCCGAGCTCCTACAATGAGCAGTTCTTC
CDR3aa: CASSQGLAGPSSYNEQFF

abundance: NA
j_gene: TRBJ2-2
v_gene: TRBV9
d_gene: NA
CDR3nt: TGTGTCAGCAGCCCGGGGGTGCCCGGGGAGCTGTTTTTT
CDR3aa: CVSSPGVPGELFF

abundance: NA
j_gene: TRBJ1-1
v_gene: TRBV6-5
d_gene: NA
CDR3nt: TGTGCCAGCAGCCAGGGTAACCAGGTCGCTGAAGCTTTCTTT
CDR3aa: CASSQGNQVAEAFF

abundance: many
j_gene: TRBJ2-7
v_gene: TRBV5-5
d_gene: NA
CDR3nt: TGTGCCAGCAGCTACGGGACATCTCATTCCTACGAGCAGTACTTC
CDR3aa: CASSYGTSHSYEQYF

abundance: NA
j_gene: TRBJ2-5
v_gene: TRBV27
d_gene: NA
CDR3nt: TGTGCCAGCAGTTTATCGGTGAGACCCCAAGAGACCCAGTACTTC
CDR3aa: CASSLSVRPQETQYF

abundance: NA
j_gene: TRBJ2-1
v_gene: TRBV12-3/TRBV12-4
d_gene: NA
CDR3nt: TGTGCCAGCAGTTTTGCAAGGGCCCAATTGGGGCAGTTCTTC
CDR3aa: CASSFARAQLGQFF

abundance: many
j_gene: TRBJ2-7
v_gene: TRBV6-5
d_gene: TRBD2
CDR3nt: TGTGCCAGCAGCCTTATTAGCGGGAGGGGGAACTACGAGCAGTACTTC
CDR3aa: CASSLISGRGNYEQYF

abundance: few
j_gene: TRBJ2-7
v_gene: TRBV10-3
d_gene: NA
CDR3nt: TGTGCCATCAGTGGGATAGATCACGGCTACGAGCAGTACTTC
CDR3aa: CAISGIDHGYEQYF

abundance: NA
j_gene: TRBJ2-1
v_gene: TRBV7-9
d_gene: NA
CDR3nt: TGTGCCAGCAGCCTCTCACGGGGGCGAGAGAATGAGCAGTTCTTC
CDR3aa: CASSLSRGRENEQFF

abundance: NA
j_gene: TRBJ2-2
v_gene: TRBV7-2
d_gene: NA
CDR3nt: TGTGCCAGCAGCTTATCCCGGGTGGGGGGAGGTACCGGGGAGCTGTTTTTT
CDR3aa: CASSLSRVGGGTGELFF

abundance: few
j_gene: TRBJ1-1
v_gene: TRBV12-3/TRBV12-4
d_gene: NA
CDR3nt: TGTGCCAGCAGAGCTACAGGGATAGCTTTCTTT
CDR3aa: CASRATGIAFF

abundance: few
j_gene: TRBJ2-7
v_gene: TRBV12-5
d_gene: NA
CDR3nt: TGTGCTAGTGGTTTGGACTTTTACGAGCAGTACTTC
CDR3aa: CASGLDFYEQYF

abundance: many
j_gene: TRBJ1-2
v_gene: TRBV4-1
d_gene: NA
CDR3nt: TGCGCCAGCAGCCAAGATTACAGGGAGCGCTATGGCTACACCTTC
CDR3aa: CASSQDYRERYGYTF

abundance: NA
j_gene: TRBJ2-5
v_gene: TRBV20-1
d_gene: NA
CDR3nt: TGCAGTGCGAAAAGGGGGGGAACGAGGGAGACCCAGTACTTC
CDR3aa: CSAKRGGTRETQYF

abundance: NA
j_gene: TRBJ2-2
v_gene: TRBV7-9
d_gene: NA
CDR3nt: TGTGCCAGCAGCCAGGAGTCTTTATTAGCCGGGGAGCTGTTTTTT
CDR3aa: CASSQESLLAGELFF

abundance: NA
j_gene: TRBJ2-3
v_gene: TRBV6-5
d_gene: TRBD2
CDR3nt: TGTGCCAGCAGATTGGGGGGGTATTCTAGCACAGATACGCAGTATTTT
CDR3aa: CASRLGGYSSTDTQYF

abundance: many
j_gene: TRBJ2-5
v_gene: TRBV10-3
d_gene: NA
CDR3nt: TGTGCCATCAGGTCCAGGGAGTTGGAGACCCAGTACTTC
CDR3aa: CAIRSRELETQYF

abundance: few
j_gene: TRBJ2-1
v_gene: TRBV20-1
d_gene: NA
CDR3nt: TGCAGTGCCCCCCCCATAGGAAGCTCCTACAATGAGCAGTTCTTC
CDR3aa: CSAPPIGSSYNEQFF

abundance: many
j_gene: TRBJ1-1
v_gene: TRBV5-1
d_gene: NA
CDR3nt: TGCGCCAGCAGCTTTGTCGGGGGAGAAGCTTTCTTT
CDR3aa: CASSFVGGEAFF

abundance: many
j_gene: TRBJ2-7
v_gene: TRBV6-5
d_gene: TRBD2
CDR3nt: TGTGCCAGCAGTTGGGGATCTAGCGGGGCCAGTTACGAGCAGTACTTC
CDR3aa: CASSWGSSGASYEQYF

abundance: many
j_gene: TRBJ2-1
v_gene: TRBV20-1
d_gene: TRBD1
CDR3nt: TGCAGTGCTAGAGATTCGCGGACAGGCTCCTACAATGAGCAGTTCTTC
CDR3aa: CSARDSRTGSYNEQFF

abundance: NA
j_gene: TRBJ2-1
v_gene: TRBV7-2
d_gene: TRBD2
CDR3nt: TGTGCCAGCAGCTTCTCCGGGACTAGCAGGAATGAGCAGTTCTTC
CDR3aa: CASSFSGTSRNEQFF

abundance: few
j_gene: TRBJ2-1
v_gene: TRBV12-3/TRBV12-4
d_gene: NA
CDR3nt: TGTGCCTCCAAAGGGGGGAATGAGCAGTTCTTC
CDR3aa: CASKGGNEQFF

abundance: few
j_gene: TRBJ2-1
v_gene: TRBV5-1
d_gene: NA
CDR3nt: TGCGCCAGCAGCTCCAGACAGAAGTCCTACAATGAGCAGTTCTTC
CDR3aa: CASSSRQKSYNEQFF

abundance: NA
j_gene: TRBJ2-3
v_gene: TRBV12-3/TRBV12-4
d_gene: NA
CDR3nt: TGTGCCAGCAGTCCAAGCCAGGGACTCAAGCGGGATACGCAGTATTTT
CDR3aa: CASSPSQGLKRDTQYF

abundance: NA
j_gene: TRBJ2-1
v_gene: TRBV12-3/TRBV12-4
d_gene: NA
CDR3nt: TGTGCCAGCACTGCCCGCCGGGGTAGGTCGGGTGAGCAGTTCTTC
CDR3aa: CASTARRGRSGEQFF

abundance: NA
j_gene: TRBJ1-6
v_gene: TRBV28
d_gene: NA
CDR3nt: TGTGCCAGCAGTTTCACTTATTGGGCCCTCCACTTT
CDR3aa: CASSFTYWALHF

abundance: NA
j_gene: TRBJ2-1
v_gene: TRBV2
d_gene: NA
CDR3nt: TGTGCCAGCAGTGAAGCATTTAGGGAAGCCTCCTACGAGCAGTTCTTC
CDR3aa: CASSEAFREASYEQFF

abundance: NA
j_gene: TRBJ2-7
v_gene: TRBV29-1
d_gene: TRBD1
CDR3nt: TGCAGCGTTGAAGGGGCGGCGACAGGGGGCTATGGAGGCGAGCAGTACTTC
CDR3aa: CSVEGAATGGYGGEQYF

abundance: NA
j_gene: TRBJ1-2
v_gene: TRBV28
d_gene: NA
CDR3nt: TGTGCCAGCAGCCCCCGGAGAGCATTTGGCTACACCTTC
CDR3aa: CASSPRRAFGYTF

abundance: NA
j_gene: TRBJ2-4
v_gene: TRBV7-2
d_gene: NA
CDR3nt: TGTGCCAGCAGCTTGGATCGGGAGAGTGTCGGGTACTTC
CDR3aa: CASSLDRESVGYF

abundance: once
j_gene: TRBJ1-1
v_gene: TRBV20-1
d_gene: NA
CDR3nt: TGCAGTGCTAGAGACAGACACACTGAAGCTTTCTTT
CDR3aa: CSARDRHTEAFF

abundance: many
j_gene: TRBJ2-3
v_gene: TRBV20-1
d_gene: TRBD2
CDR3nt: TGCAGTGCTAGACGCCTCTGGGGGGAGGGCCACACAGATACGCAGTATTTT
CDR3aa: CSARRLWGEGHTDTQYF

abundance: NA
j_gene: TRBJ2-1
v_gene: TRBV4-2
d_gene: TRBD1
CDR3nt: TGTGCCAGCAGCCAATTCCCGGGACAGAGTTACAATGAGCAGTTCTTC
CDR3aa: CASSQFPGQSYNEQFF

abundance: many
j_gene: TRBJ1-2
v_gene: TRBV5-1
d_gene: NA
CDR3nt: TGCGCCAGCAGCTTGGCTCGGGATGGCTACACCTTC
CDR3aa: CASSLARDGYTF

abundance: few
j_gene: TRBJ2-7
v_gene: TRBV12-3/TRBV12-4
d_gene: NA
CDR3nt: TGTGCCAGCAGGTTAGCGGACATGACCTACGAGCAGTACTTC
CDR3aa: CASRLADMTYEQYF

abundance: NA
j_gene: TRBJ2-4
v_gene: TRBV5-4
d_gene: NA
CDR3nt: TGTGCCAGCAGCTTGAGACAGCGGGCAGGCTCGGCCAAAAACATTCAGTACTTC
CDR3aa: CASSLRQRAGSAKNIQYF

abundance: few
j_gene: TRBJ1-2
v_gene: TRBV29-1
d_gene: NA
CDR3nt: TGCAGCGTTAAGTTAGAAGGGCGTGATGGCTACACCTTC
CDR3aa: CSVKLEGRDGYTF

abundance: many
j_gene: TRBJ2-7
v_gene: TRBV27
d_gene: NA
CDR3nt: TGTGCCAGCGGAATCCACGACGAGCAGTACTTC
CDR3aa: CASGIHDEQYF